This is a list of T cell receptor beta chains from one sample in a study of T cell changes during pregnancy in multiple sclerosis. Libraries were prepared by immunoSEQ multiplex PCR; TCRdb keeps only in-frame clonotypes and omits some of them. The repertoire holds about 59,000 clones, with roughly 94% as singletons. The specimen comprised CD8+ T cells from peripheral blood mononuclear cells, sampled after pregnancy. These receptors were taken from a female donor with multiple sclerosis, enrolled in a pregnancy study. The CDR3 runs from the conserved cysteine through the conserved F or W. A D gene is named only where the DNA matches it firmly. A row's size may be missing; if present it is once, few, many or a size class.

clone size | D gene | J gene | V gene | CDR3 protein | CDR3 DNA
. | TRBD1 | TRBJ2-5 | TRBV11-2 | CASSPQGAGETQYF | TGTGCCAGCAGCCCCCAGGGGGCCGGAGAGACCCAGTACTTC
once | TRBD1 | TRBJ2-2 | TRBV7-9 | CASSHGDRANTGELFF | TGTGCCAGCAGCCACGGGGACAGAGCGAACACCGGGGAGCTGTTTTTT
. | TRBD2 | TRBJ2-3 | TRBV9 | CASSVGGPGGQDTQYF | TGTGCCAGCAGCGTGGGAGGCCCGGGAGGGCAAGATACGCAGTATTTT
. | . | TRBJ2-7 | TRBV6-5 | CASSYSVGGYSYEQYF | TGTGCCAGCAGTTACTCGGTCGGCGGATACTCCTACGAGCAGTACTTC
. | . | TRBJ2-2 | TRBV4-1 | CASSPIAAGELFF | TGCGCCAGCAGCCCCATAGCGGCCGGGGAGCTGTTTTTT
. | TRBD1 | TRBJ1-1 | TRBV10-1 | CASSDEDRGYTEAFF | TGCGCCAGCAGTGATGAGGACAGGGGTTACACTGAAGCTTTCTTT
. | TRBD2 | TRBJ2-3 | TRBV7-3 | CASSSSGSTDTQYF | TGTGCCAGCAGCTCTAGCGGTAGCACAGATACGCAGTATTTT
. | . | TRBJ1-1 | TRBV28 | CASSFGLGLRNTEAFF | TGTGCCAGCAGTTTTGGGCTGGGTTTAAGGAACACTGAAGCTTTCTTT
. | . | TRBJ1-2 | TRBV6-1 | CASSELGSYYGYTF | TGTGCCAGCAGTGAATTGGGCAGCTACTATGGCTACACCTTC
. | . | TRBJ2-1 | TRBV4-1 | CASSQETSFNEQFF | TGCGCCAGCAGCCAAGAGACTAGTTTTAATGAGCAGTTCTTC
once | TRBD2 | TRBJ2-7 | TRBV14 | CASSPLRRWDAGTSGYEQYF | TGTGCCAGCAGCCCTCTCAGACGGTGGGACGCCGGGACTAGCGGGTACGAGCAGTACTTC
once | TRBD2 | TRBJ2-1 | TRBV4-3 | CASSQEDLAGVEQFF | TGCGCCAGCAGCCAAGAGGATCTAGCGGGAGTTGAGCAGTTCTTC
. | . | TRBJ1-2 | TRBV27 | CASSPPPGGRYGYTF | TGTGCCAGCAGCCCCCCCCCAGGAGGTCGGTATGGCTACACCTTC
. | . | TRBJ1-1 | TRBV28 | CASSLTYMNTEAFF | TGTGCCAGCAGTCTTACATACATGAACACTGAAGCTTTCTTT
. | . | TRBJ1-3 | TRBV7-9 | CASSLFGGEAGNTIYF | TGTGCCAGCAGCTTATTTGGAGGGGAGGCTGGAAACACCATATATTTT
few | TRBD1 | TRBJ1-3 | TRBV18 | CASLDRRNTIYF | TGTGCCAGCCTGGACAGGAGAAACACCATATATTTT
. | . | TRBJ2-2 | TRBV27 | CASSFILGGKYGELFF | TGTGCCAGCAGTTTTATCTTAGGAGGAAAGTACGGGGAGCTGTTTTTT
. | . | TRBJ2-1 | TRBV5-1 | CASSLGARGSYNEQFF | TGCGCCAGCAGCTTGGGGGCTAGGGGCTCCTACAATGAGCAGTTCTTC
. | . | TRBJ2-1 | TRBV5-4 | CASSLSGYNEQFF | TGTGCCAGCAGCTTGTCCGGCTACAATGAGCAGTTCTTC
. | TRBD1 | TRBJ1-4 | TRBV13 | CASSGRDRGLRKLFF | TGTGCCAGCAGCGGCCGGGACAGGGGGCTTCGAAAACTGTTTTTT
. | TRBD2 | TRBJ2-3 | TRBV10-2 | CASSEAGLTDTQYF | TGCGCCAGCAGTGAAGCGGGACTCACAGATACGCAGTATTTT
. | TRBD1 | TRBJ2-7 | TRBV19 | CASSPGQNTYEQYF | TGTGCCAGTAGTCCGGGACAGAATACCTACGAGCAGTACTTC
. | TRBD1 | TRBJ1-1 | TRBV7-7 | CASSPLTGAFTEAFF | TGTGCCAGCAGCCCGTTGACAGGGGCGTTCACTGAAGCTTTCTTT
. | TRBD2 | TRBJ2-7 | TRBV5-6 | CASSPGLAGVGIKYEQYF | TGTGCCAGCAGCCCGGGACTAGCGGGAGTAGGAATTAAGTACGAGCAGTACTTC
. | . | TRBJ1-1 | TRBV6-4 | CASSDSAGQGNTEAFF | TGTGCCAGCAGTGACAGCGCGGGGCAGGGGAACACTGAAGCTTTCTTT
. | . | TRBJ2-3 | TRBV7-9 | CASSSLTASTDTQYF | TGTGCCAGCAGCTCTCTGACAGCTTCCACAGATACGCAGTATTTT
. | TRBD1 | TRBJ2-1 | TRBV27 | CASGNRGRNEQFF | TGTGCCAGCGGGAACAGGGGGCGCAATGAGCAGTTCTTC
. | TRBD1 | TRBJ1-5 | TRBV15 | CATSSHPLRDRNQPQHF | TGTGCCACCAGCAGCCACCCCCTCCGGGACAGAAATCAGCCCCAGCATTTT
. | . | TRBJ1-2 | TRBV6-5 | CASSLLESGWDGYTF | TGTGCCAGCAGTTTACTCGAATCAGGGTGGGATGGCTACACCTTC
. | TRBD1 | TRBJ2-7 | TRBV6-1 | CASSGPGTGATYEQYF | TGTGCCAGCAGTGGGCCCGGGACAGGGGCCACCTACGAGCAGTACTTC
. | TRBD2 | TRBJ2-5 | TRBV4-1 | CASSQVFAGGEETQYF | TGCGCCAGCAGCCAAGTTTTTGCGGGAGGGGAAGAGACCCAGTACTTC
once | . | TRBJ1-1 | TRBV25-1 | CASSPNNPMNTEAFF | TGTGCCAGCAGTCCAAACAATCCCATGAACACTGAAGCTTTCTTT
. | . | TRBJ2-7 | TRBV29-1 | CSVGVGASYEQYF | TGCAGCGTTGGGGTGGGAGCCTCCTACGAGCAGTACTTC
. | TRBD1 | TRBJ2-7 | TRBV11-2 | CASSFRTGLTYEQYF | TGTGCCAGCAGCTTCCGGACAGGGTTGACCTACGAGCAGTACTTC
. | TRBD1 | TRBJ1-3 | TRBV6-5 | CASRTGSSGNTIYF | TGTGCCAGCAGGACAGGGTCCTCTGGAAACACCATATATTTT
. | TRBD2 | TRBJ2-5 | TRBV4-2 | CASSKNPGLAGLQETQYF | TGTGCCAGCAGTAAAAATCCGGGACTAGCGGGTCTCCAAGAGACCCAGTACTTC
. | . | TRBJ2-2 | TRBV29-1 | CSVDRINTGELFF | TGCAGCGTAGACAGAATTAACACCGGGGAGCTGTTTTTT
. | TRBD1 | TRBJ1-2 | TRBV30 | CAWSLPAGQVTYNYGYTF | TGTGCCTGGAGTTTACCTGCGGGACAGGTTACCTATAACTATGGCTACACCTTC
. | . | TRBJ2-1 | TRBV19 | CASSIDSHDSYNEQFF | TGTGCCAGTAGTATAGACAGTCATGATTCCTACAATGAGCAGTTCTTC
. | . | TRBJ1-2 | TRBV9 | CASGDGYTF | TGTGCCAGCGGAGATGGCTACACCTTC
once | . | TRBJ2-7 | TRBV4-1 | CASSQERGYEQYF | TGCGCCAGCAGCCAAGAGAGGGGGTACGAGCAGTACTTC
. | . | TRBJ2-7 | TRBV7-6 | CASSPVLATYEQYF | TGTGCCAGCAGCCCCGTACTAGCAACCTACGAGCAGTACTTC
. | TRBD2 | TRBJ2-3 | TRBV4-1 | CASSQPGLTEQYF | TGCGCCAGCAGCCAGCCGGGACTAACCGAGCAGTATTTT
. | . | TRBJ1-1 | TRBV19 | CASSLTGRYTEAFF | TGTGCCAGTAGTTTGACCGGGAGGTATACTGAAGCTTTCTTT